These 9 T cell receptor beta chains came from one sample sequenced in a study of blood T cell repertoires in COVID-19. Clones were read by immunoSEQ multiplex PCR, and TCRdb kept only the in-frame ones, dropping some. The profile shows 200,000 to 250,000 clones, about 87% of them singletons. Specimen: PBMCs or T cells enriched from blood (not recorded which). These receptors all come from a woman in her thirties who had been exposed to COVID-19.

A note on this clone: A read error may account for a junction end that differs from germline. The gene calls are TRBV27 and TRBJ1-1; 9 nucleotides match TRBD1. The CDR3 loop spans 16 amino acids. Per germline, CDR1 MNHEY and CDR2 SMNVEV (reference sequence). CDR3 nucleotide sequence: TGTGCCAGCAGTCTATCGTCCGGGACAGGGCTGGGTGAAGCTTTCTTT. Translated: CASSLSSGTGLGEAFF.

The chain couples TRBV14 to TRBJ2-7; perhaps TRBD2 as D (5 bases). CDR1 SGHDN and CDR2 FVKESK come from the germline V gene. Between the trimmed V and J ends, which lost 1 base and 2 bases, there was a span of 18 bases. The CDR3 sequence is 17 residues long. CDR3 sequence reads: CASSQGTGWGTPYEQYF. In nucleotides, the CDR3 is TGTGCCAGCAGCCAAGGGACGGGGTGGGGAACTCCCTACGAGCAGTACTTC.

This chain joins TRBV5-1 and TRBJ2-1; 7 nucleotides line up with TRBD2. The CDR3 contains 17 residues. The germline V gene has CDR1 SGHRS and CDR2 YFSETQ. Unmatched junction bases numbered 7, after V lost 0 bases and J lost 1 base. In DNA form, the CDR3 reads TGCGCCAGCAGCTTGGAGAGTAGCGGGTGGTCCTACAATGAGCAGTTCTTC. Its protein product is CASSLESSGWSYNEQFF.

The J gene is TRBJ1-2, the V gene TRBV29-1; TRBD1 is a possible D gene (5 bases). The V end was cut by 7 bases, the J end by 7 bases, with 16 bases between. The CDR3 extends over 12 amino acids. In germline, CDR1 is SQVTM, CDR2 ANQGSEA. DNA for the CDR3: TGCAGCGGCCAGACAGCCTCTGGTGGCTACACCTTC. Translated: CSGQTASGGYTF.

The table lists this clone with a count of one. The chain has TRBV6-4 and TRBJ1-2; TRBD1 agrees at 12 bases. The germline gives CDR1 MRHNA, CDR2 SNTAGT. This CDR3 region has 16 residues. With V trimmed by 2 bases and J by 7 bases, 8 bases remained unmatched. The CDR3 region is CASSDTQGQGAFGYTF. The CDR3 DNA is TGTGCCAGCAGTGACACGCAGGGACAGGGGGCTTTTGGCTACACCTTC.

The V and J genes are TRBV7-2 and TRBJ1-1; 7 nucleotides match TRBD1. This CDR3 comprises 14 residues. The trim removed 2 bases at V and 7 bases at J, leaving 7 bases unmatched. Germline assignment: CDR1 SGHTA and CDR2 FQGNSA. The CDR3 region has the DNA TGTGCCAGCAGCTTAAGCAGGGGGTCCCTTGAAGCTTTCTTT. It codes for CASSLSRGSLEAFF.

The gene calls are TRBV18 and TRBJ1-6; 7 bases line up with TRBD1. There are 15 residues in the CDR3. The V and J ends lost 2 bases and 7 bases, in that order; junction bases with no gene match: 5. CDR1 and CDR2 (germline): KGHSH, LQKENI. CDR3 DNA sequence: TGTGCCAGCTCACCATTACAGGGGAGCAATTCACCCCTCCACTTT. Protein sequence: CASSPLQGSNSPLHF.

This clone is termed medium-sized. The chain uses TRBV30 and TRBJ1-6; unclear D gene. The CDR3 is 13 residues long. Germline-derived CDR1 and CDR2 are GTSNPN and SVGIG (reference sequence). Trimming cost V 0 bases and J 7 bases, with 7 bases left between them. CDR3 sequence reads: CAWSVRHNSPLHF. The CDR3, as DNA: TGTGCCTGGAGTGTACGACACAATTCACCCCTCCACTTT.

This chain connects TRBV4-1 to TRBJ1-3; the D gene is possibly TRBD1 (6 bases). The CDR3 is 15 residues long. Trimming removed 1 base at V and 4 bases at J, with 11 bases between. CDR1 and CDR2 from the germline V gene are MGHRA and YSYEKL. CDR3 bases: TGCGCCAGCAGCCAAGGTAGGGGGTCCGGAAACACCATATATTTT. This sequence encodes CASSQGRGSGNTIYF.